This TCR beta chain is from a study of T cells in localized non-small cell lung cancer. Some clones are missing from TCRdb's copy, which holds only in-frame ones; the method was immunoSEQ multiplex PCR. There are roughly 40,000 clones in the sample; approximately 88% occur only once, and around 2.8% lies in the top ten. Germline V gene lookup returns CDR1 SNHLY and CDR2 FYNNEI. Germline trimming cut 7 bases from V and 5 bases from J; bases unmatched to any gene: 15. CDR3 size: 18 residues. This chain connects TRBV2 to TRBJ2-1; 12 bases map to TRBD2. The input for sequencing was peripheral blood, taken before any cancer treatment. This TCR derives from a woman aged 35-75 years with stage I lung adenocarcinoma. The CDR3 nucleotides are TGTGCCAGCACCCGAACCGCTAGCGGGAGGGGGTCCCACAATGAGCAGTTCTTC. Its protein is CASTRTASGRGSHNEQFF.